The clone carrying this T cell receptor (beta chain) was found many times. The data were obtained in a study of identical twins. MiXCR, run by TCRdb on the 5' RACE reads, gives a single entry per CDR3 protein. Of about 240,000 distinct CDR3 sequences listed, over 9.5% are singletons. CDR3 length: 13 residues. Deletions cut 3 bases from V and 5 bases from J, with 10 bases between. The sample consisted of memory T cells sorted from blood. The clonotype was recovered from a man between 45 and 60 years old in good health. The genes are TRBV12-3 or TRBV12-4 and TRBJ2-5; no reliable D call. The CDR3 sequence: CASSFNPRETQYF. CDR3 in DNA: TGTGCCAGCAGTTTCAACCCCCGGGAGACCCAGTACTTC.